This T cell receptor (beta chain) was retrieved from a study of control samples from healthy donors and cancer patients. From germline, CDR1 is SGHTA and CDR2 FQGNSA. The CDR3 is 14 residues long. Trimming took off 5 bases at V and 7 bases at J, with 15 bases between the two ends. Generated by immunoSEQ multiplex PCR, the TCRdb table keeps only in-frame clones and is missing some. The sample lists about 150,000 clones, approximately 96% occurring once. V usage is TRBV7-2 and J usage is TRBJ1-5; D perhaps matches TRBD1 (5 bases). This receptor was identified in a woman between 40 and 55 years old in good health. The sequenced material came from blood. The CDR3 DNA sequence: TGTGCCAGCAGCCCACTCCCAGGGCAACAGCCCCAGCATTTT. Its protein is CASSPLPGQQPQHF. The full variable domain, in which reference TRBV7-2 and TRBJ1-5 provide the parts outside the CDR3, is GAGVSQSPSNKVTEKGKDVELRCDPISGHTALYWYRQSLGQGLEFLIYFQGNSAPDKSGLPSDRFSAERTGGSVSTLTIQRTQQEDSAVYLCASSPLPGQQPQHFGDGTRLSIL.